This is a list of T cell receptor beta chains from one sample in a study of response to subunit inactivated influenza vaccine. TCRdb reprocessed the RT-PCR reads with MiXCR, giving one entry per CDR3 protein. The table lists 650,000 or so distinct CDR3 sequences, 14% of them singletons. This sample comprised PBMCs from blood, obtained roughly 15 days before vaccination. The receptors were gathered from a man in his forties or fifties who received an inactivated influenza vaccine. The CDR3 runs from the conserved cysteine through the conserved F or W. D genes are given only for firm matches. A row's size may be missing; if present it is once, few, many or a size class.

D	size	V	J	DNA	CDR3
.	few	TRBV5-1	TRBJ1-5	TGCGCCAGCAGCTTGACAGGCCTCCCGGAGCCCCAGCATTTT	CASSLTGLPEPQHF
TRBD2	.	TRBV10-3	TRBJ2-1	TGTGCCATCAGTGACTCACTAGCGGGGACAAATGAGCAGTTCTTC	CAISDSLAGTNEQFF
.	few	TRBV30	TRBJ2-2	TGTGCCTGGAGTGGGACTCGGACCTGGAACACCGGGGAGCTGTTTTTT	CAWSGTRTWNTGELFF
.	many	TRBV12-3/TRBV12-4	TRBJ1-5	TGTGCCAGCAGGAAAGGGGGGGTTAGCAATCAGCCCCAGCATTTT	CASRKGGVSNQPQHF
.	.	TRBV4-2	TRBJ2-7	TGTGCCAGCAGCCAAGACTTAGCCCAATTCTCGGTCGAGCAGTACTTC	CASSQDLAQFSVEQYF
.	.	TRBV6-1	TRBJ2-3	TGTGCCAGCAATGTGGTCGCGGGATCCCAGGGGACGCAGTATTTT	CASNVVAGSQGTQYF
.	.	TRBV7-2	TRBJ1-1	TGTGCCAGCAGCCTACGGAAGACCTTGAACACTGAAGCTTTCTTT	CASSLRKTLNTEAFF
.	few	TRBV29-1	TRBJ2-1	TGCAGCGTCCCGGACAGCTACAATGAGCAGTTCTTC	CSVPDSYNEQFF
.	few	TRBV6-2/TRBV6-3	TRBJ2-7	TGTGCCAGCAACAACAGGGAAGGTTACGAGCAGTACTTC	CASNNREGYEQYF
.	.	TRBV6-1	TRBJ1-2	TGTGCCAGCAGTGAAGCAAGGGGTTCTGGCTACACCTTC	CASSEARGSGYTF
.	.	TRBV27	TRBJ2-1	TGTGCCAGCAGTTTTCAACGGGTATACAATGAGCAGTTCTTC	CASSFQRVYNEQFF
.	.	TRBV6-1	TRBJ2-3	TGTGCCAGCACCCGAGCCCCTAGCGCAGATACGCAGTATTTT	CASTRAPSADTQYF
TRBD1	many	TRBV13	TRBJ2-5	TGTGCCAGCAGCTGGGACAGGGAAAAAAAAGAGACCCAGTACTTC	CASSWDREKKETQYF
.	.	TRBV18	TRBJ1-1	TGTGCCAGCTCACCAAAGCGGTCGGTCACTGAAGCTTTCTTT	CASSPKRSVTEAFF
TRBD1	.	TRBV9	TRBJ2-5	TGTGCCAGCAGCGTAGCCCAGGGGGCTGGAGAGACCCAGTACTTC	CASSVAQGAGETQYF
TRBD2	few	TRBV29-1	TRBJ2-7	TGCAGCGTTGGCTATTCTGGGACTAGCGGGGGGAGATGGGACGAGCAGTACTTC	CSVGYSGTSGGRWDEQYF
TRBD1	.	TRBV19	TRBJ2-5	TGTGCCAGTAGCCGATCTACAGGGGGCAGGGAGACCCAGTACTTC	CASSRSTGGRETQYF
TRBD2	few	TRBV6-1	TRBJ2-1	TGTGCCAGCTCAAGAGGAGCGGGAGTGCCCTGGGGTGAGCAGTTCTTC	CASSRGAGVPWGEQFF
TRBD1	many	TRBV7-8	TRBJ1-6	TGTGCCAGCAGCCTACCAGGGGGCCGGAATTCACCCCTCCACTTT	CASSLPGGRNSPLHF
.	few	TRBV5-1	TRBJ2-7	TGCGCCAGCAGCCCGGAGAGCGGGTACGAGCAGTACTTC	CASSPESGYEQYF
.	.	TRBV29-1	TRBJ2-7	TGCAGCGTTGGTTGGCGGGGAAGAGACGACGAGCAGTACTTC	CSVGWRGRDDEQYF